A single sample is the source of the 20 T cell receptor beta chains below, sequenced in a study of cytomegalovirus exposure and HLA in healthy donors. A multiplex PCR was run with 60 Vbeta primers and 13 Jbeta primers. The method was immunoSEQ multiplex PCR; TCRdb's version includes in-frame clones alone and lacks a portion of them. With some 130,000 clones in the sample, the ten largest clones hold 1.6%. The sample taken for sequencing was PBMCs. The receptors stem from a woman between 40 and 55 years old in good health and CMV-seropositive.

This sequence joins TRBV28 and TRBJ2-2; maybe TRBD1 (6 bases). V was pared by 5 bases and J by 8 bases, with 12 bases between. Per the germline V gene, CDR1 is MDHEN and CDR2 is SYDVKM. The CDR3 consists of 13 residues. The CDR3 spells CASSTLGAGELFF. CDR3 DNA sequence: TGTGCCAGCAGTACTCTGGGGGCAGGGGAGCTGTTTTTT.

V is TRBV7-3 and J is TRBJ2-2; TRBD2 matches 11 bases. From germline, CDR1 is SGHTA and CDR2 FQGTGA. The CDR3 has 17 amino acids. J was trimmed by 1 base and V by 2 bases; bases with no gene match: 3. CDR3 DNA sequence: TGTGCCAGCAGCTTATCCGGGACTAGCGGGAACACCGGGGAGCTGTTTTTT. Translating gives CASSLSGTSGNTGELFF.

The chain employs TRBV2 and TRBJ2-7; TRBD1 matches at 7 bases. In germline, CDR1 is SNHLY, CDR2 FYNNEI. CDR3 length equals 15 residues. V lost 3 bases and J lost 2; bases outside the gene matches: 7. The CDR3 region has the DNA TGTGCCAGCAGTGACCTCCAGGGGGTAACCTACGAGCAGTACTTC. Protein: CASSDLQGVTYEQYF. Supplemented by reference TRBV2 and TRBJ2-7, the full variable domain reads EPEVTQTPSHQVTQMGQEVILRCVPISNHLYFYWYRQILGQKVEFLVSFYNNEISEKSEIFDDQFSVERPDGSNFTLKIRSTKLEDSAMYFCASSDLQGVTYEQYFGPGTRLTVT.

The chain combines TRBV5-1 with TRBJ2-5; 8 nucleotides line up with TRBD1. The J call may be wrong; the DNA end is better matched by TRBJ2-7. The CDR3 runs 15 residues. Per germline, CDR1 SGHRS and CDR2 YFSETQ. CDR3 in amino acids: CASSLGQGATYEQYF. DNA for the CDR3: TGCGCCAGCAGCTTGGGGCAGGGGGCGACCTACGAGCAGTACTTC.

The J gene is TRBJ1-3, the V gene TRBV7-8, with a possible D match to TRBD1 (6 bases). The CDR3 spans 18 residues. The germline CDR1 and CDR2 sequences are SGHVS and FQNEAQ. V lost 3 bases, J lost 0 bases, and 18 bases lay in between. CDR3 bases: TGTGCCAGCAGCTTCCGGGACATCATCGCCTCCTCTGGAAACACCATATATTTT. Protein: CASSFRDIIASSGNTIYF.

The chain links TRBV28 to TRBJ1-1; D remains ambiguous. Germline lookup yields CDR1 MDHEN and CDR2 SYDVKM. Trimming cost V 6 bases and J 0 bases, with 8 bases left between them. The CDR3 spans 13 residues. CDR3 protein: CASSAPMNTEAFF. DNA of the CDR3: TGTGCCAGCAGCGCGCCCATGAACACTGAAGCTTTCTTT.

This chain uses TRBV5-1 with TRBJ2-7, with 11 bases matching TRBD2. The germline gives CDR1 SGHRS, CDR2 YFSETQ. This CDR3 comprises 18 residues. V trimming: 0 bases; J trimming: 4 bases; junction bases outside the gene matches: 12. The CDR3 region is CASSLGLTTSGVYYEQYF. DNA of the CDR3: TGCGCCAGCAGCTTGGGACTTACGACTAGCGGGGTTTATTACGAGCAGTACTTC. Drawing the rest from reference TRBV5-1 and TRBJ2-7, the complete variable domain is KAGVTQTPRYLIKTRGQQVTLSCSPISGHRSVSWYQQTPGQGLQFLFEYFSETQRNKGNFPGRFSGRQFSNSRSEMNVSTLELGDSALYLCASSLGLTTSGVYYEQYFGPGTRLTVT.

The V gene is TRBV7-2, the J gene TRBJ2-2; 8 bases are a match to TRBD1. V lost 0 bases, J lost 1 base, and 7 bases stayed unmatched. Germline-derived CDR1 and CDR2 are SGHTA and FQGNSA. The CDR3 has 18 amino acids. This chain's CDR3 is CASSLAPLGTGNTGELFF. The DNA of the CDR3 is TGTGCCAGCAGCTTAGCCCCGCTTGGGACAGGGAACACCGGGGAGCTGTTTTTT. The variable domain in full, with the rest retrieved from reference TRBV7-2 and TRBJ2-2, is GAGVSQSPSNKVTEKGKDVELRCDPISGHTALYWYRQSLGQGLEFLIYFQGNSAPDKSGLPSDRFSAERTGGSVSTLTIQRTQQEDSAVYLCASSLAPLGTGNTGELFFGEGSRLTVL.

The genes are TRBV25-1 and TRBJ1-1; 10 bases agree with TRBD1. The junction had 5 bases not matched to a gene; V was cut back by 2 bases and J by 5 bases. The CDR3 has 15 residues. CDR1 and CDR2 from the germline V gene are MGHDK and SYGVNS. In DNA, the CDR3 is TGTGCCAGCAGTGAAGACAGGGGGCTGGGAACTGAAGCTTTCTTT. Its translation is CASSEDRGLGTEAFF.

The chain employs TRBV5-3 and TRBJ2-3; 15 nucleotides align to TRBD2. TRBV5-3 is an ORF, and what it does is uncertain. The J segment lost 1 base and the V segment lost 0 bases, leaving 6 bases of the junction unmatched. The CDR3 is made up of 19 amino acids. This chain's CDR3 is CARSLGTSGRAARTDTQYF. CDR3 coding DNA: TGTGCCAGAAGCTTGGGGACTAGCGGGAGGGCCGCTCGCACAGATACGCAGTATTTT.

The chain joins TRBV13 to TRBJ2-3; D is perhaps TRBD2 (5 bases). The CDR3 contains 15 residues. Germline loops: CDR1 PRHDT, CDR2 FYEKMQ (reference sequence). The V gene lost 2 bases and the J gene lost 1 base, with 10 bases spanning the gap. CDR3: CASSLRGLGTDTQYF. The CDR3 DNA is TGTGCCAGCAGCTTACGGGGTTTGGGCACAGATACGCAGTATTTT.

The chain recombines TRBV7-9 with TRBJ2-1; 8 positions match TRBD2. Per the germline V gene, CDR1 is SEHNR and CDR2 is FQNEAQ (reference sequence). The CDR3 length is 14 residues. V was pared by 3 bases and J by 3 bases, with 1 base of the junction left unmatched. This CDR3 reads CASSLSGSYNEQFF. The CDR3 DNA sequence: TGTGCCAGCAGCTTGAGCGGGAGCTACAATGAGCAGTTCTTC.

The chain employs TRBV10-3 and TRBJ2-5, with 10 positions matching TRBD1. The CDR3 length is 14 residues. The germline CDR1 and CDR2 sequences are ENHRY and SYGVKD. Trimming at V came to 5 bases and at J to 4 bases, leaving 4 bases not matched to a gene. The CDR3 coding sequence is TGTGCCATCAGTCGACAGGGGGCGCGAGAGACCCAGTACTTC. Protein sequence: CAISRQGARETQYF.

CDR3 sequence reads: CASSPSTGGYNEQFF. DNA for the CDR3: TGTGCCAGCAGCCCAAGCACAGGGGGATACAATGAGCAGTTCTTC. V is TRBV7-8 and J is TRBJ2-1, with 8 bases aligning to TRBD1. CDR3 length: 15 residues. Germline CDR1 and CDR2: SGHVS and FQNEAQ. V was clipped by 5 bases and J by 4 bases; unmatched bases: 7.

The rearrangement uses TRBV7-9 and TRBJ2-1, with D possibly being TRBD2 (6 bases). In germline, CDR1 is SEHNR, CDR2 FQNEAQ (reference sequence). The V and J ends lost 3 bases and 3 bases respectively, with 12 bases between them. This CDR3 spans 15 amino acids. The CDR3 sequence is CASSFTGTLYNEQFF. The CDR3 DNA reads as TGTGCCAGCAGCTTCACCGGGACTCTCTACAATGAGCAGTTCTTC.

This chain uses TRBV5-4 with TRBJ1-1; D remains unclear. Trimming took off 4 bases at V and 6 bases at J, with 13 bases between the two ends. The germline gives CDR1 SGHNT, CDR2 YYREEE (reference sequence). This CDR3 spans 13 amino acids. DNA for the CDR3: TGTGCCAGCAGCCCTATGGGGAGCGCTGAAGCTTTCTTT. Translating it yields CASSPMGSAEAFF.

This chain links TRBV18 with TRBJ2-5; D is undetermined. The CDR3 has 14 residues. The V end was cut by 3 bases, the J end by 4 bases, with 12 bases between. Germline V CDR1 and CDR2: KGHSH, LQKENI. CDR3 bases: TGTGCCAGCTCACCCCCCTCGAACACAGAGACCCAGTACTTC. Translated: CASSPPSNTETQYF.

The chain recombines TRBV2 with TRBJ1-2; D is unresolved. The CDR3 covers 13 residues. From germline, CDR1 is SNHLY and CDR2 FYNNEI. V gave up 4 bases and J gave up 4 bases, with 10 bases separating them. The CDR3 loop reads CASSVELSYGYTF. In DNA, the CDR3 is TGTGCCAGCAGTGTCGAGCTATCCTATGGCTACACCTTC.

The V gene is TRBV5-1, the J gene TRBJ2-3, with TRBD2 matching over 8 bases. The ends lost 0 bases at V and 7 bases at J; junction bases unmatched: 4. Germline-derived CDR1 and CDR2 are SGHRS and YFSETQ. This CDR3 has 14 amino acids. CDR3 protein: CASSLVAGGNTQYF. The CDR3 coding sequence is TGCGCCAGCAGCTTGGTGGCGGGAGGTAATACGCAGTATTTT.

This sequence joins TRBV25-1 and TRBJ1-2; D uncertain. The V gene's germline CDR1 is MGHDK and CDR2 SYGVNS. V dropped 4 bases and J dropped 8 bases, with 14 bases sitting between them. CDR3 length equals 13 residues. The CDR3 DNA sequence: TGTGCCAGCAGTGCCGGGAGTTTCGAAGGCTACACCTTC. Protein: CASSAGSFEGYTF.